This T cell receptor (beta chain) stems from a study of human T cells and chemical hapten exposure. As for time point: patch test 1, 2 weeks after DPC sensitization. The treatment is: therapeutic diphenylcyclopropenone sensitization with weekly scalp DPC. Germline V gene data show CDR1 as SGHNT and CDR2 as YENEEA. CDR3 length: 16 residues. V lost 5 bases, J lost 8 bases, and 8 bases stayed unmatched. This clonotype was seen a few times. TCRdb reprocessed the RACE reads with MiXCR, giving one entry per CDR3 protein. The sample carries 180,000 or so distinct CDR3 sequences, about 14% recorded once. The source of this sequence is a woman in her 30s with alopecia areata. Some clones in this sample may be carry-over from other donors' samples. This sequence joins TRBV11-3 and TRBJ1-6; 11 bases agree with TRBD1. The input for sequencing was whole blood, taken in connection with sensitization to the hapten diphenylcyclopropenone (DPC). The CDR3 region is CASSPGTGGMDSPLHF. CDR3 coding DNA: TGTGCCAGCAGCCCCGGGACAGGGGGTATGGATTCACCCCTCCACTTT. Together with reference TRBV11-3 and TRBJ1-6, the CDR3 gives the full variable domain: EAGVVQSPRYKIIEKKQPVAFWCNPISGHNTLYWYLQNLGQGPELLIRYENEEAVDDSQLPKDRFSAERLKGVDSTLKIQPAELGDSAVYLCASSPGTGGMDSPLHFGNGTRLTVT.